This is a list of T cell receptor beta chains from one sample in a study of T cell repertoires in cytomegalovirus infection. MiXCR was run by TCRdb on the reads, yielding one entry per CDR3 protein. The repertoire holds under 850,000 distinct CDR3 sequences, with under 40% as singletons. Material: PBMCs. The receptors here all came from a human donor in good health (CMV status not recorded). Some clones in this sample may be carry-over from other donors' samples. The CDR3 runs from the conserved cysteine through the conserved F or W. The order of the fields is J gene, D gene, clone size, V gene, CDR3 DNA, CDR3 protein. The D gene is left open where the match is weak. The listing skips clone size in some rows; elsewhere it reads once, few, many or a size class.

J gene: TRBJ2-5; D gene: TRBD1; clone size: few; V gene: TRBV7-2; CDR3 DNA: TGTGCCAGCAGTACAGGGACAGGGCCAAGTCGGGAGACCCAGTACTTC; CDR3 protein: CASSTGTGPSRETQYF
J gene: TRBJ1-6; D gene: TRBD1; clone size: once; V gene: TRBV2; CDR3 DNA: TGTGCCAGCGGTGTTTCACAGGGGCTCCTCCACTTT; CDR3 protein: CASGVSQGLLHF
J gene: TRBJ2-1; D gene: TRBD1; clone size: -; V gene: TRBV15; CDR3 DNA: TGTGCCACCAGCACGGGACAGGGGGCCGTCGTGGAGCAGTTCTTC; CDR3 protein: CATSTGQGAVVEQFF
J gene: TRBJ1-1; D gene: TRBD1; clone size: few; V gene: TRBV7-9; CDR3 DNA: TGTGCCAGCAGCCGACCGGCACAGGGGGCTGGGGGCACTGAAGCTTTCTTT; CDR3 protein: CASSRPAQGAGGTEAFF
J gene: TRBJ1-2; D gene: -; clone size: -; V gene: TRBV10-2; CDR3 DNA: TGCGCCAGCAGTGAAGTCCTCAACTATGGCTACACCTTC; CDR3 protein: CASSEVLNYGYTF
J gene: TRBJ1-1; D gene: TRBD1; clone size: -; V gene: TRBV19; CDR3 DNA: TGTGCCAGTATCGGGCGGCAGCCAGGGGGCCTGAACACTGAAGCTTTCTTT; CDR3 protein: CASIGRQPGGLNTEAFF
J gene: TRBJ1-3; D gene: -; clone size: -; V gene: TRBV19; CDR3 DNA: TGTGCCAGTAGTATGGGGCCACCCCTCTCTGGAAACACCATATATTTT; CDR3 protein: CASSMGPPLSGNTIYF
J gene: TRBJ1-1; D gene: TRBD1; clone size: few; V gene: TRBV7-3; CDR3 DNA: TGTGCCAGCAGGTTGGACAGGGCGACTGAAGCTTTCTTT; CDR3 protein: CASRLDRATEAFF
J gene: TRBJ1-2; D gene: TRBD1; clone size: -; V gene: TRBV2; CDR3 DNA: TGTGCCAGCAGGACCCCCCAGGGGGGGATTTATGGCTACACCTTC; CDR3 protein: CASRTPQGGIYGYTF
J gene: TRBJ2-5; D gene: -; clone size: -; V gene: TRBV20-1; CDR3 DNA: TGCAGTGCTAGACGGGGAGGGGGCGGCCAAGAGACCCAGTACTTC; CDR3 protein: CSARRGGGGQETQYF
J gene: TRBJ2-1; D gene: -; clone size: many; V gene: TRBV7-9; CDR3 DNA: TGTGCCAGCAGCTTAGTATTGGGGAACAATGAGCAGTTCTTC; CDR3 protein: CASSLVLGNNEQFF
J gene: TRBJ1-5; D gene: -; clone size: -; V gene: TRBV27; CDR3 DNA: TGTGCCAGCAGTTTATCCGCAGGTTTTCAGCCCCAGCATTTT; CDR3 protein: CASSLSAGFQPQHF